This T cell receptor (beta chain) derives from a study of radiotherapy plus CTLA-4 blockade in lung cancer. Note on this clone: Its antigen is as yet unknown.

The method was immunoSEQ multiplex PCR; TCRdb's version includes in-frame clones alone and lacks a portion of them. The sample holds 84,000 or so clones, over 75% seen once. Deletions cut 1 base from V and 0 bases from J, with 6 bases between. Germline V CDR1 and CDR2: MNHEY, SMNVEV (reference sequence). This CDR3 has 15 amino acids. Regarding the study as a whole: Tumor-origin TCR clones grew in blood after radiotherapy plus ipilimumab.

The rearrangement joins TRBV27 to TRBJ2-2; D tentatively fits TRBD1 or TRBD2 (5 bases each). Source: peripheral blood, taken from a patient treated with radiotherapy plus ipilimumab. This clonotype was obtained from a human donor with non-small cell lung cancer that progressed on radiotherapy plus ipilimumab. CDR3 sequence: CASSLLGANTGELFF. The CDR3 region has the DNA TGTGCCAGCAGTTTATTGGGGGCGAACACCGGGGAGCTGTTTTTT.